The 14 T cell receptor beta chains listed next were all sequenced from one sample in a study of radiotherapy plus CTLA-4 blockade in lung cancer (dated by TCRdb to 2016 to 2019). Library method: the immunoSEQ multiplex PCR assay. TCRdb holds this immuneACCESS table with in-frame rearrangements only. Some clones are missing; in checked studies, unresolved V genes explain under half, and the rest has no known cause. The sample includes tens of thousands of clones, with about 85% observed a single time. In total, the top ten clones hold 25% to 30% of the sample. Sequences were derived from peripheral blood, sampled from a patient treated with radiotherapy plus ipilimumab. All receptors come from a human donor with non-small cell lung cancer whose response to radiotherapy plus ipilimumab could not be evaluated.

The chain recombines TRBV9 with TRBJ2-4, with 7 bases matching TRBD2. After removal of 4 bases from V and 3 bases from J, the junction contained 13 bases not matched to a gene. This CDR3 spans 17 amino acids. Germline CDR1 SGDLS, CDR2 YYNGEE. The DNA for the CDR3 is TGTGCCAGCAGCCCTGGAAAGGGAGGGCCCATCAAAAACATTCAGTACTTC. Residues: CASSPGKGGPIKNIQYF.

The V gene is TRBV10-1, the J gene TRBJ2-6; 10 nucleotides agree with TRBD1. Germline V gene data show CDR1 as WNHNN and CDR2 as SYGVQD (reference sequence). This CDR3 spans 17 amino acids. The V segment lost 2 bases and the J segment 2 bases; nucleotides outside the gene matches: 3. CDR3 protein: CASSEGTGEPGANVLTF. The CDR3 nucleotides are TGCGCCAGCAGTGAGGGGACAGGGGAGCCTGGGGCCAACGTCCTGACTTTC.

The chain links TRBV6-6 to TRBJ2-7; TRBD1 is a possible D gene (6 bases). Germline CDR1 and CDR2: MNHNY and SVGAGI (reference sequence). This CDR3 is 16 amino acids long. The ends were cut back, 2 bases at V and 0 bases at J, with 14 bases in the middle. The CDR3 nucleotides are TGTGCCAGCAGTTACGCTCTCGGACAGAACTCCTACGAGCAGTACTTC. Its translation: CASSYALGQNSYEQYF.

This chain connects TRBV7-2 to TRBJ1-4, with D tentatively TRBD1 (6 bases). The germline CDR1 and CDR2 sequences are SGHTA and FQGNSA. The CDR3 spans 16 residues. V lost 5 bases, J lost 0 bases, and 13 bases lay in between. The CDR3 loop reads CASSPGQSPTNEKLFF. In DNA form, the CDR3 reads TGTGCCAGCAGCCCTGGACAGAGCCCAACTAATGAAAAACTGTTTTTT.

This chain uses TRBV6-1 with TRBJ2-7; TRBD2 agrees at 8 bases. Germline assignment: CDR1 MNHNS and CDR2 SASEGT. The V segment lost 7 bases and the J segment 2 bases; nucleotides outside the gene matches: 10. This CDR3 contains 15 residues. CDR3 in DNA: TGTGCCAGCATATCGCCCCTAGCGGGTACCTACGAGCAGTACTTC. This gives the protein CASISPLAGTYEQYF.

The chain joins TRBV28 to TRBJ2-7; D gene unclear. V lost 5 bases to trimming and J lost 3 bases, with 8 bases between them. Germline V gene lookup returns CDR1 MDHEN and CDR2 SYDVKM. The CDR3 runs to 12 residues. The DNA for the CDR3 is TGTGCCAGCAGTCCTCTTAGCTACGAGCAGTACTTC. It yields the protein CASSPLSYEQYF. Filled out from reference TRBV28 and TRBJ2-7, the complete variable domain reads DVKVTQSSRYLVKRTGEKVFLECVQDMDHENMFWYRQDPGLGLRLIYFSYDVKMKEKGDIPEGYSVSREKKERFSLILESASTNQTSMYLCASSPLSYEQYFGPGTRLTVT.

V and J are TRBV6-5 and TRBJ1-2, with D perhaps matching TRBD1 (6 bases). Trimming cost V 8 bases and J 2 bases, with 9 bases left between them. The CDR3 spans 12 residues. Germline V gene sequence: CDR1 MNHEY, CDR2 SVGAGI. CDR3 DNA sequence: TGTGCCAGCCGGGACACAAACTATGGCTACACCTTC. It specifies CASRDTNYGYTF.

The V and J genes are TRBV19 and TRBJ2-7; TRBD1 matches at 9 bases. This CDR3 region has 14 residues. Per germline, CDR1 LNHDA and CDR2 SQIVND (reference sequence). The junction had 7 bases not matched to a gene; V was cut back by 4 bases and J by 6 bases. The CDR3 DNA reads as TGTGCCAGTAGTACCGGGACAGGGTCGCTCGAGCAGTACTTC. Protein product: CASSTGTGSLEQYF.

The chain carries TRBV4-1 and TRBJ1-2; 8 nucleotides line up with TRBD1. After removal of 1 base from V and 4 bases from J, the junction contained 11 bases not matched to a gene. Germline V gene sequence: CDR1 MGHRA, CDR2 YSYEKL. CDR3 size: 17 residues. The DNA for the CDR3 is TGCGCCAGCAGCCAAGTCTATACAGGGGGAACTGTCTATGGCTACACCTTC. Protein: CASSQVYTGGTVYGYTF.

This chain connects TRBV6-1 to TRBJ2-4; 7 bases match TRBD1. V was clipped by 1 base and J by 2 bases; unmatched bases: 8. Germline CDR1 and CDR2: MNHNS and SASEGT. The CDR3 totals 17 residues. The CDR3 DNA sequence: TGTGCCAGCAGTGAAGTTCTAGGGGGCGCATCCAAAAACATTCAGTACTTC. This codes for CASSEVLGGASKNIQYF.

The J gene is TRBJ2-3, the V gene TRBV5-1, with D tentatively TRBD2 (6 bases). From germline, CDR1 is SGHRS and CDR2 YFSETQ. The V and J ends lost 1 base and 6 bases respectively, with 9 bases between them. This CDR3 region has 13 residues. The CDR3 DNA reads as TGCGCCAGCAGCTTGCGGGGGTACGATACGCAGTATTTT. The encoded protein is CASSLRGYDTQYF.

CDR3: CASTRTGGSNQPQHF. As DNA, the CDR3 is TGTGCCAGCACTAGGACAGGGGGCAGCAATCAGCCCCAGCATTTT. This chain connects TRBV2 to TRBJ1-5; TRBD1 matches 11 bases. The junction had 3 bases not matched to a gene; V was cut back by 7 bases and J by 1 base. The CDR3 covers 15 residues. Germline V gene sequence: CDR1 SNHLY, CDR2 FYNNEI.

V and J are TRBV19 and TRBJ1-4, with no clear D. Germline V gene lookup returns CDR1 LNHDA and CDR2 SQIVND (reference sequence). With 5 bases removed from V and 8 bases from J, the gap between germline ends came to 12 bases. The CDR3 runs to 13 residues. The CDR3 spells CASSPSAGEKLFF. CDR3 DNA: TGTGCCAGTAGTCCTTCGGCGGGCGAAAAACTGTTTTTT.

This chain joins TRBV14 and TRBJ1-2; the D gene is possibly TRBD1 (5 bases). The CDR3 is made up of 12 amino acids. V gave up 1 base and J gave up 11 bases, with 11 bases separating them. CDR1 and CDR2 (germline): SGHDN, FVKESK. CDR3 in DNA: TGTGCCAGCAGCCAAGGTCCAGGGATTTACACCTTC. Residues: CASSQGPGIYTF. Complete variable domain (other parts from reference TRBV14 and TRBJ1-2): EAGVTQFPSHSVIEKGQTVTLRCDPISGHDNLYWYRRVMGKEIKFLLHFVKESKQDESGMPNNRFLAERTGGTYSTLKVQPAELEDSGVYFCASSQGPGIYTFGSGTRLTVV.